This TCR beta chain was captured by sequencing in a study of T cells in Graves' hyperthyroidism and ophthalmopathy. Study findings and constraints: Stable hyperthyroidism was separated from ophthalmopathy by a model based on 13 V-J features.

Amplified regions were TCR beta CDR3 sequences from RNA transcripts. The TCR CDR3 was amplified in a first-round RT-PCR using the HTBI primer set. TCRdb processed the multiplex PCR reads anew with MiXCR; each CDR3 protein has one entry. The sample carries a few hundred thousand distinct CDR3 sequences, 15% to 18% recorded once. This clonotype was counted between two and nine times. Its matching antigen is unknown. This sequence was found in a woman younger than 45 with Graves' hyperthyroidism. Source material: blood.

The CDR3 here is CASSSTGHNTEAFF. For the CDR3, the DNA is TGTGCCAGCAGCTCCACGGGACACAACACTGAAGCTTTCTTT. V and J are TRBV5-5 and TRBJ1-1; D possibly corresponds to TRBD1 (6 bases). CDR3 size: 14 residues. From germline, CDR1 is SGHKS and CDR2 YYEKEE (reference sequence). Between the trimmed V and J ends, which lost 3 bases and 2 bases, there was a span of 11 bases.